These 7 T cell receptor beta chains were sequenced from one sample in a study of blood T cell repertoires in COVID-19. Only in-frame clones appear in the TCRdb table, and some are missing; sequencing was by immunoSEQ multiplex PCR. The repertoire holds about 410,000 clones, with 86% as singletons. Sequenced: peripheral blood. These receptor sequences come from a woman in her twenties or thirties with active or convalescent COVID-19.

A few counts support this clone. V and J are TRBV9 and TRBJ2-7, with TRBD2 identical over 10 bases. CDR3 length: 17 residues. Germline V gene data show CDR1 as SGDLS and CDR2 as YYNGEE. V gave up 1 base and J gave up 0 bases; unmatched junction bases: 7. CDR3 in amino acids: CASSVPQLAGFSYEQYF. The CDR3 DNA follows: TGTGCCAGCAGCGTACCCCAACTAGCGGGGTTCTCCTACGAGCAGTACTTC.

This clone was detected only a few times. Other DNA sequences in the same sample also yield this CDR3. The chain employs TRBV27 and TRBJ1-2; a weak D match, TRBD1 (5 bases). CDR1 and CDR2 from the germline V gene are MNHEY and SMNVEV (reference sequence). V dropped 0 bases and J dropped 3 bases, with 5 bases sitting between them. The CDR3 spans 13 residues. DNA of the CDR3: TGTGCCAGCAGTTTATCAGGGGACTATGGCTACACCTTC. Translation gives CASSLSGDYGYTF.

The chain employs TRBV7-2 and TRBJ1-2; D not certain. Germline CDR1 and CDR2: SGHTA and FQGNSA. The CDR3 is 15 amino acids. V shed 1 base and J shed 2 bases, with 11 bases lying between them. CDR3 region: CASSLDRDSNYGYTF. The CDR3 DNA is TGTGCCAGCAGCTTAGACAGAGATTCGAACTATGGCTACACCTTC.

The CDR3 is CASSRGTGQNTEAFF. CDR3 in DNA: TGCGCCAGCAGCCGAGGGACAGGACAGAACACTGAAGCTTTCTTT. The V and J genes are TRBV4-1 and TRBJ1-1; TRBD1 matches at 8 bases. J lost 1 base, V lost 4 bases, and 5 bases had no gene match. The CDR3 has 15 amino acids. The germline V gene encodes CDR1 MGHRA and CDR2 YSYEKL.

V usage is TRBV30 and J usage is TRBJ1-1; 7 bases are a match to TRBD1. Germline lookup yields CDR1 GTSNPN and CDR2 SVGIG (reference sequence). The CDR3 is 14 residues long. V shed 1 base and J 2 bases; nucleotides not matched to a gene: 4. The CDR3 nucleotides are TGTGCCTGGAGTGAGGGGGCAGACAACACTGAAGCTTTCTTT. As protein: CAWSEGADNTEAFF. Together with reference TRBV30 and TRBJ1-1, the CDR3 gives the full variable domain: SQTIHQWPATLVQPVGSPLSLECTVEGTSNPNLYWYRQAAGRGLQLLFYSVGIGQISSEVPQNLSASRPQDRQFILSSKKLLLSDSGFYLCAWSEGADNTEAFFGQGTRLTVV.

The chain employs TRBV5-1 and TRBJ1-1; 8 positions agree with TRBD1. Trimming cost V 4 bases and J 5 bases; bases outside gene matches: 10. Germline assignment: CDR1 SGHRS and CDR2 YFSETQ. The CDR3 runs to 15 residues. The CDR3 here is CASSDKTGVDTEAFF. In DNA, the CDR3 is TGCGCCAGCAGCGATAAGACAGGGGTTGATACTGAAGCTTTCTTT.

The rearrangement links TRBV29-1 to TRBJ1-2; TRBD1 is a possible D gene (6 bases). The CDR3 runs to 12 residues. V dropped 7 bases and J dropped 4 bases, with 13 bases sitting between them. Germline V lookup: CDR1 SQVTM, CDR2 ANQGSEA. The CDR3 bases are TGCAGCGGAGGGGGACAAGCCTATGGCTACACCTTC. Amino acids: CSGGGQAYGYTF.